These T cell receptor beta chains were read from a single sample in a study of T cell repertoires in cytomegalovirus infection. Their antigen targets remain unknown. TCRdb re-analysed the reads in MiXCR, keeping a single row per CDR3 protein. The sample includes 900,000 to 950,000 distinct CDR3 sequences, 31% of them seen just once. Sequenced here: cultured CD8+ T cells from PBMCs, sampled from culture after CMV antigen stimulation. These receptors all stem from a human donor in good health (CMV status not recorded). Some clones in this sample may be carry-over from other donors' samples. The CDR3 runs from the conserved cysteine through the conserved F or W. The D gene is left open where the match is weak. Clone sizes are given selectively: once, few, many, or a class where the clone is expanded.

V,size,J,D,length,CDR3,DNA
TRBV12-3/TRBV12-4,.,TRBJ2-3,TRBD1,14,CASSSPGTADTQYF,TGTGCCAGCAGCTCCCCTGGGACAGCAGATACGCAGTATTTT
TRBV19,.,TRBJ2-6,.,19,CASSALRLRQSSGANVLTF,TGTGCCAGTAGTGCCCTCCGGTTGAGGCAAAGCTCTGGGGCCAACGTCCTGACTTTC
TRBV20-1,few,TRBJ1-2,.,15,CSARDPRQENYGYTF,TGCAGTGCTAGAGATCCGAGACAGGAAAACTATGGCTACACCTTC
TRBV6-1,few,TRBJ2-7,.,17,CASSELRASPRTYEQYF,TGTGCCAGCAGTGAATTGCGGGCTAGCCCTAGGACCTACGAGCAGTACTTC
TRBV7-2,.,TRBJ1-2,.,14,CASSLNQGDYGYTF,TGTGCCAGCAGCTTAAATCAGGGCGACTATGGCTACACCTTC
TRBV7-3,few,TRBJ2-3,.,15,CASSLLGALTDTQYF,TGTGCCAGCAGCTTACTAGGAGCCCTTACAGATACGCAGTATTTT
TRBV27,.,TRBJ2-3,TRBD1,14,CASSIPDRTDTQYF,TGTGCCAGCAGTATCCCGGACAGGACAGATACGCAGTATTTT
TRBV5-1,few,TRBJ2-5,TRBD2,12,CATRERGETQYF,TGCGCCACCAGGGAGCGGGGGGAGACCCAGTACTTC
TRBV7-9,.,TRBJ2-1,.,15,CVSRLTGSSYNEQFF,TGTGTCAGCAGATTGACGGGGAGCTCCTACAATGAGCAGTTCTTC
TRBV28,.,TRBJ1-2,.,13,CASSGTIDYGYTF,TGTGCCAGCAGTGGGACCATCGACTATGGCTACACCTTC
TRBV7-9,.,TRBJ2-5,.,12,CASSWVRETQYF,TGTGCCAGCAGCTGGGTCCGAGAGACCCAGTACTTC
TRBV19,few,TRBJ2-7,.,15,CASAVGPSRAYEQYF,TGTGCCAGCGCCGTTGGACCAAGTCGGGCCTACGAGCAGTACTTC